This note documents a single T cell receptor beta chain sequence. What it binds is not known. Measured with immunoSEQ multiplex PCR; TCRdb has only the in-frame clones, and not every one. The sample holds fewer than 100,000 clones, approximately 61% seen once. The sample belongs to a study of shared clonotypes between healthy human individuals. Germline V gene sequence: CDR1 SGHDN, CDR2 FVKESK. Trimming stripped 4 bases from V and 4 bases from J, with 11 bases between. This CDR3 has 15 residues. Study-wide results and limits: Though the depth was large, rarefaction showed that sorted-subset sequencing was incomplete.

This receptor was identified in a man aged 25 to 40 in good health. Material for sequencing was memory CD8+ T cells sorted from blood. Subset reported: CD45RO+ cells pooled with CCR7-negative TemRA cells. V usage is TRBV14 and J usage is TRBJ2-6, with unresolved D. The CDR3: CASSPHPIGANVLTF. The CDR3 bases are TGTGCCAGCAGCCCCCACCCCATCGGGGCCAACGTCCTGACTTTC. Using reference TRBV14 and TRBJ2-6 for the parts outside the CDR3, the full variable domain is EAGVTQFPSHSVIEKGQTVTLRCDPISGHDNLYWYRRVMGKEIKFLLHFVKESKQDESGMPNNRFLAERTGGTYSTLKVQPAELEDSGVYFCASSPHPIGANVLTFGAGSRLTVL.